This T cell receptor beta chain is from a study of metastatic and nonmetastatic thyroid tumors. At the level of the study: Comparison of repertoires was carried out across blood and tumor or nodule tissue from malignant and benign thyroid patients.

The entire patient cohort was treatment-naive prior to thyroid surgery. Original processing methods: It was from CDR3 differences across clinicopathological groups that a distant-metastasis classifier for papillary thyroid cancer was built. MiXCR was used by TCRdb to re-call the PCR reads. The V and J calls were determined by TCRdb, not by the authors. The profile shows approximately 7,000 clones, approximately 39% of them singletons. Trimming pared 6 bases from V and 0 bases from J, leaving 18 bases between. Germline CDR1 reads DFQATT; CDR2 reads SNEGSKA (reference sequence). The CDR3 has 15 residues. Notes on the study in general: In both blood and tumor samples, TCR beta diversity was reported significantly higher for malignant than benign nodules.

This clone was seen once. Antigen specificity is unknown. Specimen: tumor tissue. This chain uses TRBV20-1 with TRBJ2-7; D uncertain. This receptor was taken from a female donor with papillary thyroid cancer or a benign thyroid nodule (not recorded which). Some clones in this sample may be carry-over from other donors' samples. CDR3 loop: CSAPTQSGPSYEQYF. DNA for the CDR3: TGCAGTGCCCCTACCCAGAGTGGACCCTCCTACGAGCAGTACTTC.